This record concerns one T cell receptor beta chain sequence. What it binds is unknown. Via MiXCR, TCRdb re-called the reads, giving one row per CDR3 protein. The sample includes 9,500 to 12,000 distinct CDR3 sequences, 23% seen only once; the top ten take about 1.4%. Germline assignment: CDR1 DFQATT and CDR2 SNEGSKA (reference sequence). There are 15 residues in the CDR3. Trimming left V 0 bases short and J 0 bases short, with 9 bases between. This sample is part of a study of liver allograft versus peripheral blood T cells. Turning to the study itself: A comparison was made between T cell receptor repertoires in transplanted livers and those in recipients' peripheral blood. Study-level results: A difference was reportedly observed between T cell receptor repertoires inside liver allografts and those in peripheral blood.

The origin of this receptor is a human patient who had a liver transplant. Some T cells may trace back to the graft donor. The V and J genes are TRBV20-1 and TRBJ2-1; no clear D gene. The CDR3 region has the DNA TGCAGTGCTAGAGAGGGAAAGAACTCCTACAATGAGCAGTTCTTC. Translation: CSAREGKNSYNEQFF.